This is a list of T cell receptor beta chains from one sample in a study of blood T cell repertoires in COVID-19. Generated by immunoSEQ multiplex PCR, the TCRdb table keeps only in-frame clones and is missing some. The data show about 310,000 clones, 80% to 90% seen once. The sample consisted of peripheral blood. These receptors were taken from a middle-aged man with active or convalescent COVID-19. CDR3s include the opening cysteine and the closing phenylalanine or tryptophan. The D gene is left open where the match is weak. Where a row states a size, it is once, few, many or the class of an expanded clone; other rows omit it.

V gene	J gene	D gene	clone size	CDR3 DNA	CDR3 protein
TRBV10-3	TRBJ1-1	.	many	TGTGCCATCGGTGGGGCGATGGAGGCTGAAGCTTTCTTT	CAIGGAMEAEAFF
TRBV29-1	TRBJ2-7	.	.	TGCAGCGTTGAAGGTGAGGGGAGGAGCTCCTACGAGCAGTACTTC	CSVEGEGRSSYEQYF
TRBV7-9	TRBJ2-1	.	.	TGTGCCAGCAGCTTAAGGGGGAGCTCCTACAATGAGCAGTTCTTC	CASSLRGSSYNEQFF
TRBV28	TRBJ1-2	.	.	TGTGCCAGCACCGAAGGGAACAGGGTAAACTATGGCTACACCTTC	CASTEGNRVNYGYTF
TRBV7-9	TRBJ2-3	TRBD2	once	TGTGCCAGCAGCTTAGTATATGGTAGCGGGAGGGCGGATACGCAGTATTTT	CASSLVYGSGRADTQYF
TRBV5-5	TRBJ2-3	TRBD1	.	TGTGCCAGCACCCCTCCCCGGACAGGGGGGTGGGATACGCAGTATTTT	CASTPPRTGGWDTQYF
TRBV2	TRBJ2-7	.	once	TGTGCCAGCAGGGGCGAGGTCGGGGCCTACGAGCAGTACTTC	CASRGEVGAYEQYF
TRBV5-4	TRBJ1-6	.	.	TGTGCCAGCAGCTCGGACATGAGCTCCTATAATTCACCCCTCCACTTT	CASSSDMSSYNSPLHF
TRBV7-8	TRBJ1-5	TRBD1	.	TGTGCCAGCAGCTTAGAGACAGGGGCTATTCAGCCCCAGCATTTT	CASSLETGAIQPQHF
TRBV7-9	TRBJ1-2	TRBD1	.	TGTGCCAGCAGCTTAGGATTGGGACAGTTTAACTATGGCTACACCTTC	CASSLGLGQFNYGYTF
TRBV25-1	TRBJ1-1	.	.	TGTGCCAGCAGTGAGGCAGGGGCGGGTGAAGCTTTCTTT	CASSEAGAGEAFF
TRBV3-1/TRBV3-2	TRBJ2-3	.	.	TGTGCCAGCAGCCAATCCGGCGGGGTTACGCAGTATTTT	CASSQSGGVTQYF
TRBV6-1	TRBJ1-1	TRBD1	.	TGTGCCAGCAGTGAGGTCCGGACAGGGAGGACTGAAGCTTTCTTT	CASSEVRTGRTEAFF
TRBV28	TRBJ1-1	.	.	.	CASSTSTGRWTEAFF
TRBV5-1	TRBJ2-5	TRBD1	.	TGCGCCAGCAGCTTGGGACAGGGGAGAGAGACCCAGTACTTC	CASSLGQGRETQYF
TRBV2	TRBJ2-5	.	.	TGTGCCAGCAAACCTGGGGCGGGGAAGGAGACCCAGTACTTC	CASKPGAGKETQYF
TRBV6-6	TRBJ2-7	TRBD1	.	TGTGCCAGCAGTTACTCGATACCAGGACAGGGCTACGAGCAGTACTTC	CASSYSIPGQGYEQYF
TRBV10-3	TRBJ1-6	TRBD1	.	TGTGCCATCAGGCCGACAGGGGGTCTTTATAATTCACCCCTCCACTTT	CAIRPTGGLYNSPLHF
TRBV7-3	TRBJ2-2	TRBD2	.	TGTGCCAGCAGCTCCCCGGGACTAGCGGGATTCCCCGGGGAGCTGTTTTTT	CASSSPGLAGFPGELFF
TRBV19	TRBJ1-5	.	.	TGTGCCAGTAGTACGGCCCTTCCCGGGACACCTTATCAGCCCCAGCATTTT	CASSTALPGTPYQPQHF
TRBV7-3	TRBJ1-1	.	.	TGTGCCAGCAGCTTAACGTCAGGGTCTGAAGCTTTCTTT	CASSLTSGSEAFF
TRBV4-2	TRBJ2-3	TRBD1	few	TGTGCCAGCACGCGACTGGGACAGGGAGTAGATACGCAGTATTTT	CASTRLGQGVDTQYF
TRBV5-1	TRBJ1-4	.	.	TGCGCCAGCAGGAAGGAGCTGTCTAATGAAAAACTGTTTTTT	CASRKELSNEKLFF
TRBV18	TRBJ1-3	.	.	TGTGCCAGCTCTCCGATCCCAAGCTACTCTGGAAACACCATATATTTT	CASSPIPSYSGNTIYF
TRBV11-2	TRBJ2-5	TRBD2	.	TGTGCCAGCAGCCCCAGACTAGCGGGAGTTGGCCAAGAGACCCAGTACTTC	CASSPRLAGVGQETQYF
TRBV11-2	TRBJ1-1	.	.	TGTGCCAGCAGCCGGGGAGGGGCCACTGAAGCTTTCTTT	CASSRGGATEAFF
TRBV5-8	TRBJ1-3	.	once	TGTGCCAGCAGCCAGACAGGCTACGCGGACACCATATATTTT	CASSQTGYADTIYF
TRBV7-3	TRBJ2-1	.	.	TGTGCCAGCAGCTTAGCTAGCGAGGAAGGAAATGAGCAGTTCTTC	CASSLASEEGNEQFF
TRBV24-1	TRBJ2-7	.	.	TGTGCCACCAGTGACGCTAGGAACGAGCAGTACTTC	CATSDARNEQYF
TRBV6-5	TRBJ1-1	.	.	TGTGCCAGTTTCTTAGCGGGGAGTGGCACTGAAGCTTTCTTT	CASFLAGSGTEAFF
TRBV6-1	TRBJ1-1	TRBD1	once	TGTGCCAGCAGTGAAGGTAGGACAGGGGGTGCCCTCACTGAAGCTTTCTTT	CASSEGRTGGALTEAFF
TRBV6-4	TRBJ1-6	.	.	TGTGCCAGCAGTGACTCTTTCCAGGGCGCTTCACCCCTCCACTTT	CASSDSFQGASPLHF
TRBV11-1	TRBJ1-2	.	.	TGTGCCAGCAGCTTAGTGGACAGAGACTATGGCTACACCTTC	CASSLVDRDYGYTF
TRBV25-1	TRBJ1-6	.	.	TGTGCCAGCAGTGATTCGGGGGCCTATAATTCACCCCTCCACTTT	CASSDSGAYNSPLHF
TRBV7-2	TRBJ2-2	.	.	TGTGCCAGCAGCTCAACCGGGACATTGAACACCGGGGAGCTGTTTTTT	CASSSTGTLNTGELFF
TRBV28	TRBJ2-1	.	.	TGTGCCAGCAGTACTTTAGAAGGGGTCGGTGAGCAGTTCTTC	CASSTLEGVGEQFF
TRBV6-2/TRBV6-3	TRBJ2-7	TRBD2	.	TGTGCCAGCAGTTACGGGGGGAGGGCCAACTACGAGCAGTACTTC	CASSYGGRANYEQYF
TRBV5-4	TRBJ2-3	TRBD2	.	TGTGCCAGCAGCTCCCGGCTAGCGGGAGTTTCGGATACGCAGTATTTT	CASSSRLAGVSDTQYF
TRBV7-9	TRBJ1-3	.	.	TGTGCCAGCAGCTTGGGGAGGGGCCCTGGAAACACCATATATTTT	CASSLGRGPGNTIYF
TRBV10-3	TRBJ1-6	TRBD1	.	TGTGCCATCCAAGGACAGGGCAGAAATAATTCACCCCTCCACTTT	CAIQGQGRNNSPLHF
TRBV28	TRBJ1-6	.	.	TGTGCCAGCAGTCCTCGGGGGCCCCTCCACTTT	CASSPRGPLHF
TRBV7-6	TRBJ2-6	TRBD1	.	TGTGCCAGCAGCTTACACCGGGCGGACAGGGCTGGGGCCAACGTCCTGACTTTC	CASSLHRADRAGANVLTF
TRBV6-2/TRBV6-3	TRBJ2-7	TRBD2	.	TGTGCCAGCAGTTCGCGGGGGGGGGACTCCTACGAGCAGTACTTC	CASSSRGGDSYEQYF